The 25 T cell receptor beta chains presented below share a single source sample, sequenced in a study of identical twins (dated by TCRdb to 2015 to 2016). The library was generated by 5' RACE. TCRdb shows the sequencer as Illumina HiSeq 2000. TCRdb redid the processing of the public reads, applying fastp at Q25 and MiXCR, and retained in-frame beta chains. A single entry per CDR3 protein holds the most common genes and DNA from its merged rows. The sample data list approximately 210,000 distinct CDR3 sequences, and approximately 16% of these were observed just once. Roughly two fifths of the sample is in the top ten clones. The data were also submitted as part of a second study, on T cells expressing NK-cell markers.

The sample consisted of CD8+ T cells sorted from blood. The receptors come from a woman between 18 and 29 years old in good health.

The V gene is TRBV20-1, the J gene TRBJ2-1; 10 nucleotides match TRBD2. The CDR3 loop spans 13 amino acids. Unmatched junction bases numbered 7, after V lost 6 bases and J lost 8 bases. Germline V lookup: CDR1 DFQATT, CDR2 SNEGSKA (reference sequence). CDR3 amino acids: CSAVSGRDHEQFF. The CDR3 DNA reads as TGCAGTGCCGTAAGCGGGAGGGACCATGAGCAGTTCTTC.

There are a few counts of this clonotype. V is TRBV7-9 and J is TRBJ1-5; tentatively, D is TRBD1 (6 bases). The CDR3 consists of 15 residues. Germline V gene data show CDR1 as SEHNR and CDR2 as FQNEAQ (reference sequence). V gave up 5 bases and J gave up 2 bases, with 13 bases separating them. The CDR3 nucleotides are TGTGCCAGCAGCCCCGGGACACTAGGCAATCAGCCCCAGCATTTT. Translation: CASSPGTLGNQPQHF. The complete variable domain, with remaining parts taken from reference TRBV7-9 and TRBJ1-5, reads DTGVSQNPRHKITKRGQNVTFRCDPISEHNRLYWYRQTLGQGPEFLTYFQNEAQLEKSRLLSDRFSAERPKGSFSTLEIQRTEQGDSAMYLCASSPGTLGNQPQHFGDGTRLSIL.

The chain joins TRBV11-2 to TRBJ2-1, with 8 bases lining up with TRBD1. The length of the CDR3 is 13 residues. Trimming cost V 4 bases and J 8 bases; bases outside gene matches: 4. Germline-derived CDR1 and CDR2 are SGHAT and FQNNGV. CDR3 amino acids: CASSSGTGHEQFF. CDR3 nucleotides: TGTGCCAGCAGCTCCGGGACAGGCCATGAGCAGTTCTTC.

This clonotype was found a few times. The chain has TRBV7-8 and TRBJ2-1; 8 bases align to TRBD2. The CDR3 has 15 residues. The ends lost 5 bases at V and 6 bases at J; junction bases unmatched: 9. Germline-derived CDR1 and CDR2 are SGHVS and FQNEAQ. The CDR3: CASSEEPGLGNEQFF. CDR3 DNA: TGTGCCAGCAGCGAAGAGCCGGGACTAGGCAATGAGCAGTTCTTC.

The CDR3: CATRGPAGYTF. Written as DNA, the CDR3 is TGTGCCACCAGAGGGCCGGCGGGCTACACCTTC. The rearrangement joins TRBV24-1 to TRBJ1-2; D is ambiguous. The CDR3 totals 11 residues. V was cut by 7 bases and J by 8 bases, with 10 bases left in between. Germline lookup yields CDR1 KGHDR and CDR2 SFDVKD.

There are many counts of this clonotype. V and J are TRBV12-3 or TRBV12-4 and TRBJ1-5; no firm D call. With 1 base removed from V and 3 bases from J, the gap between germline ends came to 10 bases. The CDR3 contains 15 residues. CDR3 amino acids: CASSLEPGLNQPQHF. The CDR3 DNA reads TGTGCCAGCAGTTTAGAGCCAGGCCTCAATCAGCCCCAGCATTTT.

Note on this clonotype: Mismatch with germline at one junction end may stem from a read error. The chain is built from TRBV2 and TRBJ1-4, with 8 bases identical to TRBD1. This CDR3 comprises 10 residues. The V gene's germline CDR1 is SNHLY and CDR2 FYNNEI. The CDR3 bases are TGTGCCAGCATGGGACAGGCCCCTGCTTTT. Its translation is CASMGQAPAF.

The gene calls are TRBV5-5 and TRBJ1-5, with 9 bases aligning to TRBD1. There are 15 residues in the CDR3. The germline V gene has CDR1 SGHKS and CDR2 YYEKEE (reference sequence). V gave up 4 bases and J gave up 2 bases; unmatched junction bases: 4. The CDR3 reads CASSLRDRGNQPQHF. The CDR3 nucleotides are TGTGCCAGCAGCCTCCGGGACAGGGGCAATCAGCCCCAGCATTTT.

This clonotype was counted ten times or more. The rearrangement links TRBV20-1 to TRBJ1-6; D is uncertain. Germline V gene lookup returns CDR1 DFQATT and CDR2 SNEGSKA (reference sequence). The CDR3 sequence is 14 residues long. V was shortened by 0 bases and J by 5 bases, with 8 bases between the two germline ends. CDR3 coding DNA: TGCAGTGCTAGAGATCACAGAGATAATTCACCCCTCCACTTT. This encodes CSARDHRDNSPLHF.

The V call is TRBV2, the J call TRBJ2-4; unclear D gene. The CDR3 has 13 residues. V was clipped by 11 bases and J by 7 bases, with 18 bases between them. The germline V gene encodes CDR1 SNHLY and CDR2 FYNNEI. In DNA form, the CDR3 reads TGTGCCTCTCAAGACCCCCCCCCGAACATTCAGTACTTC. Its protein is CASQDPPPNIQYF.

The chain combines TRBV7-9 with TRBJ2-1; weak D call: TRBD2 (6 bases). This CDR3 comprises 15 residues. The germline V and J ends were trimmed by 5 bases and 5 bases, with 16 bases remaining between them. Looked up from germline, CDR1 is SEHNR and CDR2 is FQNEAQ (reference sequence). DNA of the CDR3: TGTGCCAGCAGCCTTACTAGGCGGGACGACAATGAGCAGTTCTTC. It is translated as CASSLTRRDDNEQFF.

This clonotype has a handful of counts. The chain uses TRBV7-8 and TRBJ2-7; D possibly corresponds to TRBD2 (6 bases). The CDR3 has 13 residues. V lost 5 bases and J lost 9, with 17 bases in between. The germline V gene has CDR1 SGHVS and CDR2 FQNEAQ. CDR3 nucleotides: TGTGCCAGCAGCACACCGCTAGCGAACGGGCAGTACTTC. This encodes CASSTPLANGQYF.

Notes on this clonotype: A junction end diverges from the germline sequence, so it may reflect a read error. The genes are TRBV20-1 and TRBJ2-3; a possible D gene is TRBD2 (5 bases). Looked up from germline, CDR1 is DFQATT and CDR2 is SNEGSKA (reference sequence). The CDR3 has 16 amino acids. The CDR3 protein is CSAHPIGSPSTDTQYF. The DNA of the CDR3 is TGCAGTGCCCATCCAATAGGGAGTCCTAGCACAGATACGCAGTATTTC.

The V call is TRBV6-1, the J call TRBJ2-4; TRBD1 might be the D (6 bases). V was pared by 4 bases and J by 6 bases, with 19 bases between. Germline V lookup: CDR1 MNHNS, CDR2 SASEGT. This CDR3 region has 16 residues. CDR3 loop: CASSAGTPVSGNIQYF. In nucleotides, the CDR3 is TGTGCCAGCAGTGCGGGGACACCCGTATCAGGAAACATTCAGTACTTC.

This chain joins TRBV4-1 and TRBJ2-3; TRBD2 aligns across 12 bases. The CDR3 is 19 amino acids. Germline CDR1 reads MGHRA; CDR2 reads YSYEKL. Unmatched junction bases numbered 14, after V lost 2 bases and J lost 5 bases. CDR3 amino acids: CASSQPDRASGGAGDTQYF. The CDR3 DNA sequence: TGCGCCAGCAGCCAACCAGATCGGGCTAGCGGGGGGGCAGGAGATACGCAGTATTTT.

CDR3 sequence (DNA): TGTGCCAGCAGTCCGTTAGACTCCAACGAGCAGTTCTTC. Its protein product is CASSPLDSNEQFF. J is TRBJ2-1 and V is TRBV27; D is unresolved. Trimming shortened V by 5 bases and J by 10 bases, and 15 bases separated the two germline ends. The CDR3 is 13 amino acids. Germline loops: CDR1 MNHEY, CDR2 SMNVEV (reference sequence).

There are a few counts of this clonotype. V is TRBV12-3 or TRBV12-4 and J is TRBJ2-1, with D unclear. The CDR3 totals 13 residues. Trimming removed 6 bases at V and 4 bases at J, with 10 bases between. In nucleotides, the CDR3 is TGTGCCAGCAGCCAAGGAAATTACAATGAGCAGTTCTTC. Protein sequence: CASSQGNYNEQFF.

There are a few counts of this clonotype. The chain recombines TRBV27 with TRBJ2-1; 11 nucleotides match TRBD1. Germline V gives CDR1 MNHEY, CDR2 SMNVEV (reference sequence). The CDR3 has 19 residues. J gave up 12 bases and V 3 bases, and 22 bases lay outside the gene matches. CDR3 in amino acids: CASSFLPGQGGLAGAGQFF. The CDR3 coding sequence is TGTGCCAGCAGTTTCCTCCCGGGACAGGGGGGATTGGCTGGGGCTGGGCAGTTCTTC.

This sequence joins TRBV20-1 and TRBJ2-1; perhaps TRBD2 as D (6 bases). The CDR3 runs to 16 residues. The germline V gene has CDR1 DFQATT and CDR2 SNEGSKA (reference sequence). The V gene lost 0 bases and the J gene lost 1 base, with 13 bases spanning the gap. The CDR3 sequence: CSARDLDGSSYNEQFF. DNA for the CDR3: TGCAGTGCTAGAGATCTCGACGGGAGTTCCTACAATGAGCAGTTCTTC.

This clonotype was observed a handful of times. This chain uses TRBV12-3 or TRBV12-4 with TRBJ2-3; TRBD1 aligns across 8 bases. J lost 3 bases, V lost 2 bases, and 1 base had no gene match. The CDR3 contains 14 residues. CDR3 sequence: CASSLWTGTDTQYF. CDR3 coding DNA: TGTGCCAGCAGTTTATGGACAGGGACAGATACGCAGTATTTT.

This clonotype was seen at least ten times. V usage is TRBV12-3 or TRBV12-4 and J usage is TRBJ2-3; D is unresolved. This CDR3 is 14 amino acids long. V was trimmed by 1 base and J by 4 bases, leaving 9 bases between them. The CDR3 DNA is TGTGCCAGCAGTTTAGGTGGGTCGGCAGATACGCAGTATTTT. Its translation is CASSLGGSADTQYF.

V gene TRBV10-1 combines with J gene TRBJ1-1, with TRBD1 matching 7 bases. J was trimmed by 6 bases and V by 3 bases; bases with no gene match: 10. Germline V lookup: CDR1 WNHNN, CDR2 SYGVQD (reference sequence). CDR3 length: 15 amino acids. CDR3 nucleotide sequence: TGCGCCAGCAGTGACCCAGCAGGGGGATTGCCTGAAGCTTTCTTT. The encoded protein is CASSDPAGGLPEAFF.

This clonotype was counted a few times. The V gene is TRBV24-1, the J gene TRBJ2-3; tentative D call: TRBD1 (6 bases). The germline V gene encodes CDR1 KGHDR and CDR2 SFDVKD. The CDR3 extends over 17 amino acids. V was clipped by 4 bases and J by 2 bases, with 18 bases between them. CDR3 sequence reads: CATSEGATGFDTDTQYF. The CDR3 nucleotides read TGTGCCACCAGTGAGGGCGCTACAGGGTTCGACACAGATACGCAGTATTTT.

The gene calls are TRBV5-1 and TRBJ2-3; D uncertain. The V end lost 0 bases, the J end lost 3 bases, and 5 bases lay between the germline ends. This CDR3 contains 13 residues. Germline loops: CDR1 SGHRS, CDR2 YFSETQ. The CDR3 region has the DNA TGCGCCAGCAGCTTGGAACTTACAGATACGCAGTATTTT. This gives the protein CASSLELTDTQYF.

The chain has TRBV29-1 and TRBJ2-1; 7 nucleotides align to TRBD1. CDR3 length: 14 residues. Trimming took 6 bases from V and 7 from J; bases not matched to a gene: 12. CDR1 is SQVTM, CDR2 ANQGSEA, per germline. DNA for the CDR3: TGCAGCGTCGCGCCGGGACAGTACAGAAATGAGCAGTTCTTC. Protein: CSVAPGQYRNEQFF.